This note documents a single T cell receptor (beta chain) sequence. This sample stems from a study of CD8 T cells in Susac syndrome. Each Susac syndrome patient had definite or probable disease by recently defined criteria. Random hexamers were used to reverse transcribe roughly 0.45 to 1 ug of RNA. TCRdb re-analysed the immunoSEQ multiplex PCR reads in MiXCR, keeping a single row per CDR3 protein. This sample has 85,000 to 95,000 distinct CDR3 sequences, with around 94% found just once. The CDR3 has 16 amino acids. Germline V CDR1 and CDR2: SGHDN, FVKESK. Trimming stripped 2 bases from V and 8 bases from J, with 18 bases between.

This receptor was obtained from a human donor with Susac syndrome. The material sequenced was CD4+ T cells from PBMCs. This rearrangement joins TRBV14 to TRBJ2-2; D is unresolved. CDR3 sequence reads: CASSQPAGPAAGELFF. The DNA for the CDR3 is TGTGCCAGCAGCCAACCCGCCGGGCCCGCAGCGGGGGAGCTGTTTTTT.